This T cell receptor beta chain was profiled in a study of response to subunit inactivated influenza vaccine. This clonotype came up a few times. TCRdb passed the RT-PCR reads through MiXCR, listing each CDR3 protein once. There are about 570,000 distinct CDR3 sequences in the sample; around 10% occur only once, and 9.5% to 11% lies in the top ten. The CDR3 is 14 residues long. Trimming took 10 bases from V and 0 from J, leaving 16 bases between them. Germline V gene lookup returns CDR1 ENHRY and CDR2 SYGVKD. In addition, the sample was reused for a study of T cells expressing NK-cell markers. As that study records: The authors generated TCR beta cDNA through 5'RACE template switching with UMIs. The contribution of dominant NKG2C+ clonotypes to CD8+ T cells in roughly 6 donors was roughly 1.0-7.5%. The CD3+CD56-NKG2C+ fraction was also led by these clonotypes in four donors.

V usage is TRBV10-3 and J usage is TRBJ2-7; D remains ambiguous. The source of this sequence is a middle-aged man who received an inactivated influenza vaccine. The material sequenced was PBMCs from blood, taken on the day of vaccination. The CDR3 region is CATRAPETSYEQYF. In DNA, the CDR3 is TGTGCCACTAGAGCCCCAGAGACCTCCTACGAGCAGTACTTC.